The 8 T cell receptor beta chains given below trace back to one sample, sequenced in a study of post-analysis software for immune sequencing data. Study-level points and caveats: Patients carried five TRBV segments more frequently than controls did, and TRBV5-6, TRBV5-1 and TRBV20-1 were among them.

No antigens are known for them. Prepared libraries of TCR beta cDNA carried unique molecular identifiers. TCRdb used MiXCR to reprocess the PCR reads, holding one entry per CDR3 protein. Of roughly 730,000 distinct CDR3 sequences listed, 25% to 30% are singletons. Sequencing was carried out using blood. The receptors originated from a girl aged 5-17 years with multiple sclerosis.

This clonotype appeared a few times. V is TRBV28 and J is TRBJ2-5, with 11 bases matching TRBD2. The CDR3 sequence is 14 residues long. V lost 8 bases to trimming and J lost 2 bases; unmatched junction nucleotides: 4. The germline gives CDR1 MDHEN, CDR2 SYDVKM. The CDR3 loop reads CASLTSGGQETQYF. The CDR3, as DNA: TGTGCCAGCCTCACTAGCGGGGGACAAGAGACCCAGTACTTC. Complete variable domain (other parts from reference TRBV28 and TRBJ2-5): DVKVTQSSRYLVKRTGEKVFLECVQDMDHENMFWYRQDPGLGLRLIYFSYDVKMKEKGDIPEGYSVSREKKERFSLILESASTNQTSMYLCASLTSGGQETQYFGPGTRLLVL.

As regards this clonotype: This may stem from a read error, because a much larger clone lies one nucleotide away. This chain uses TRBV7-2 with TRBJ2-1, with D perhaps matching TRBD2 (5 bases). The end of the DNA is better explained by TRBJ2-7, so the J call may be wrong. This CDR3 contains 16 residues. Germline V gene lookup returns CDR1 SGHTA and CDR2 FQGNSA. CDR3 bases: TGTGCCAGCAGCCCACAGAGCGGTAGCTCCTACAATGAGCAGTACTTC. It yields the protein CASSPQSGSSYNEQYF.

The CDR3 loop reads CASSQGQGYSMNTEAFF. CDR3 nucleotides: TGTGCCAGCAGCCAGGGACAGGGGTATTCGATGAACACTGAAGCTTTCTTT. V is TRBV3-1 and J is TRBJ1-1, with TRBD1 matching 10 bases. The CDR3 consists of 17 residues. Trimming cost V 3 bases and J 0 bases; bases outside gene matches: 7. Germline assignment: CDR1 LGHDT and CDR2 YNNKEL (reference sequence).

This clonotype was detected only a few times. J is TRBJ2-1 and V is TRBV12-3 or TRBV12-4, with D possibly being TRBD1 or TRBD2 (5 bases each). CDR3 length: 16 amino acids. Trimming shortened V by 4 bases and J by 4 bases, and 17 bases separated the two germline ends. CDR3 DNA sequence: TGTGCCAGCAGTTCCCAAGGTGGGGGACCATACAATGAGCAGTTCTTC. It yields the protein CASSSQGGGPYNEQFF.

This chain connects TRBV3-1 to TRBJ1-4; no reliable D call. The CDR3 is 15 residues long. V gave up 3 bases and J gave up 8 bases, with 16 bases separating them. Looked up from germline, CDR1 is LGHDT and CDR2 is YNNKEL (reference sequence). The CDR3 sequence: CASSQKRPMGEKLFF. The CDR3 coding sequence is TGTGCCAGCAGCCAGAAACGACCGATGGGGGAAAAACTGTTTTTT. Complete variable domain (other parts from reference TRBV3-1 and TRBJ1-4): DTAVSQTPKYLVTQMGNDKSIKCEQNLGHDTMYWYKQDSKKFLKIMFSYNNKELIINETVPNRFSPKSPDKAHLNLHINSLELGDSAVYFCASSQKRPMGEKLFFGSGTQLSVL.

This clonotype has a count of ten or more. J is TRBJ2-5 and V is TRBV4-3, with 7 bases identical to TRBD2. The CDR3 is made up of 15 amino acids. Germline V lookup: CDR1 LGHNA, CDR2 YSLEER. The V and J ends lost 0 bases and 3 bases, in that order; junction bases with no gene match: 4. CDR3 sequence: CASSQETGGEETQYF. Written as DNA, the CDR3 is TGCGCCAGCAGCCAAGAAACGGGAGGAGAAGAGACCCAGTACTTC.

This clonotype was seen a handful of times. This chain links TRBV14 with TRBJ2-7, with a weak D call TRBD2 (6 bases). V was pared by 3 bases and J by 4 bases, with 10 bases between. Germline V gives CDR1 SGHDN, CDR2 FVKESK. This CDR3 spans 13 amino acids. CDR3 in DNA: TGTGCCAGCAGCCATCCGGGACTTTACGAGCAGTACTTC. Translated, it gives CASSHPGLYEQYF.

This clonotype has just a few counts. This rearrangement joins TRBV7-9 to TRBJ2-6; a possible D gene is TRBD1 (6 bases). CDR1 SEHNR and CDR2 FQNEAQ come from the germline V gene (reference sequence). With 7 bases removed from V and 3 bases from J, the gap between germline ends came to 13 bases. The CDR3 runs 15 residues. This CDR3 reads CASTSGAGGANVLTF. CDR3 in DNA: TGTGCCAGCACATCAGGGGCTGGTGGGGCCAACGTCCTGACTTTC.